This T cell receptor beta chain stems from a study of blood T cell repertoires in COVID-19. Across the study: Donors in the United States, Italy and Spain gave samples during acute or convalescent COVID-19. T cells, B-cell-depleted T cells, or PBMCs supplied cDNA or gDNA.

Looked up from germline, CDR1 is SGHTA and CDR2 is FQGTGA. V lost 2 bases, J lost 6 bases, and 11 bases lay in between. The CDR3 sequence is 14 residues long. Per the authors' pipeline: Scientists estimated how many nucleated cells there were by amplifying reference gene primers. Measured with immunoSEQ multiplex PCR; TCRdb has only the in-frame clones, and not every one. The V and J calls and clone size were taken over from that table, and D and trimming were inferred from the DNA. The sample lists approximately 150,000 clones; approximately 88% were seen once. The sequencing input was peripheral blood. The sequence came from a woman in her forties or fifties with acute or convalescent COVID-19. The V call is TRBV7-3, the J call TRBJ2-1; D might be TRBD2 (5 bases). The CDR3 DNA reads as TGTGCCAGCAGCTTATCAGGACTCGGCAATGAGCAGTTCTTC. Its protein is CASSLSGLGNEQFF.